The clone carrying this T cell receptor (beta chain) was seen a few times. TCRdb reprocessed the RT-PCR reads via MiXCR and lists one record per CDR3 protein. Among roughly 500,000 distinct CDR3 sequences listed, approximately 17% were seen once. The data stem from a study of response to subunit inactivated influenza vaccine. Germline V gives CDR1 MNHNS, CDR2 SASEGT. V was pared by 7 bases and J by 2 bases, with 12 bases of the junction left unmatched. The CDR3 runs 16 residues. The receptor's source is a man between 45 and 75 years old who received an inactivated influenza vaccine. The specimen was CD4+ T cells sorted from PBMCs, collected less than 30 months after vaccination. The J gene is TRBJ2-3, the V gene TRBV6-1; 7 bases are a match to TRBD2. The CDR3 loop reads CASIAFTSAYTDTQYF. The DNA for the CDR3 is TGTGCCAGCATCGCATTCACTAGCGCCTACACAGATACGCAGTATTTT.